These 13 T cell receptor beta chains were all obtained from the same sample, sequenced in a study of T cells in tumors after PD-1 blockade. Clones were read by immunoSEQ multiplex PCR, and TCRdb kept only the in-frame ones, dropping some. This table holds roughly 48,000 clones, approximately 81% found once. Sequencing was performed on PBMCs, taken before anti-PD-1 treatment. The receptors come from a human donor with basal cell carcinoma.

This chain connects TRBV5-4 to TRBJ1-6; no firm D call. The ends were cut back, 0 bases at V and 4 bases at J, with 11 bases in the middle. Germline V lookup: CDR1 SGHNT, CDR2 YYREEE (reference sequence). CDR3 length: 16 residues. Written as DNA, the CDR3 is TGTGCCAGCAGCTTGGGGACGGGGAAGTATAATTCACCCCTCCACTTT. Translated: CASSLGTGKYNSPLHF.

The CDR3 is CATRPPGGRYEQYF. As DNA, the CDR3 is TGTGCCACAAGGCCTCCGGGGGGGCGCTACGAGCAGTACTTC. This chain links TRBV10-3 with TRBJ2-7; 8 nucleotides align to TRBD2. There are 14 residues in the CDR3. After removal of 10 bases from V and 3 bases from J, the junction contained 11 bases not matched to a gene. The V gene's germline CDR1 is ENHRY and CDR2 SYGVKD.

The rearrangement uses TRBV30 and TRBJ1-4; no clear D. Germline values: CDR1 GTSNPN, CDR2 SVGIG (reference sequence). Deletions cut 2 bases from V and 6 bases from J, with 10 bases between. This CDR3 has 13 amino acids. CDR3 nucleotides: TGTGCCTGGAGTTCGACGGGTTATGAAAAACTGTTTTTT. Translated: CAWSSTGYEKLFF.

The V call is TRBV27, the J call TRBJ1-2; 9 bases align to TRBD1. J was trimmed by 0 bases and V by 2 bases; bases with no gene match: 4. CDR1 and CDR2 from the germline V gene are MNHEY and SMNVEV (reference sequence). This CDR3 contains 16 residues. CDR3: CASSLGQGRTNYGYTF. CDR3 DNA: TGTGCCAGCAGTTTAGGACAGGGGCGAACTAACTATGGCTACACCTTC.

This clone was counted only a few times. This chain uses TRBV4-2 with TRBJ1-4; 9 positions match TRBD1. The V segment lost 1 base and the J segment 7 bases; nucleotides outside the gene matches: 7. Germline V gives CDR1 LGHNA, CDR2 YNFKEQ. CDR3 length: 16 residues. As DNA, the CDR3 is TGTGCCAGCAGCCAAGTATCACAGGGGGCAGGTGAAAAACTGTTTTTT. Protein product: CASSQVSQGAGEKLFF.

The rearrangement uses TRBV15 and TRBJ2-6, with D tentatively TRBD1 or TRBD2 (5 bases each). The CDR3 contains 16 residues. Trimming stripped 8 bases from V and 0 bases from J, with 14 bases between. Germline-derived CDR1 and CDR2 are LNHNV and YYDKDF (reference sequence). The CDR3 bases are TGTGCCACCGAGGGAGACAGAGGCTCTGGGGCCAACGTCCTGACTTTC. This encodes CATEGDRGSGANVLTF. Full variable domain (remainder filled in from reference TRBV15 and TRBJ2-6): DAMVIQNPRYQVTQFGKPVTLSCSQTLNHNVMYWYQQKSSQAPKLLFHYYDKDFNNEADTPDNFQSRRPNTSFCFLDIRSPGLGDTAMYLCATEGDRGSGANVLTFGAGSRLTVL.

The chain carries TRBV6-5 and TRBJ2-7; D is unresolved. CDR1 is MNHEY, CDR2 SVGAGI, per germline. The CDR3 totals 13 residues. V lost 4 bases to trimming and J lost 7 bases, with 14 bases between them. The CDR3 DNA is TGTGCCAGCAGTTTCGGGTTCCTGAGAGAGCAGTACTTC. It is translated as CASSFGFLREQYF.

The table lists this clone with a count of one. The gene calls are TRBV11-3 and TRBJ2-2; D not resolved. The CDR3 loop spans 14 amino acids. The germline CDR1 and CDR2 sequences are SGHNT and YENEEA. Trimming stripped 0 bases from V and 3 bases from J, with 5 bases between. The CDR3 protein is CASSLDQYTGELFF. In nucleotides, the CDR3 is TGTGCCAGCAGCTTAGATCAGTACACCGGGGAGCTGTTTTTT.

The V gene is TRBV28, the J gene TRBJ2-1, with a possible D match to TRBD1 (6 bases). The CDR3 loop spans 13 amino acids. The V end lost 7 bases, the J end lost 8 bases, and 15 bases lay between the germline ends. Germline CDR1 MDHEN, CDR2 SYDVKM. The CDR3 DNA sequence: TGTGCCAGCACTACTAGGGGGTACGATGAGCAGTTCTTC. This sequence encodes CASTTRGYDEQFF.

The J gene is TRBJ2-3, the V gene TRBV5-1; D gene ambiguous. The CDR3 has 14 residues. Germline-derived CDR1 and CDR2 are SGHRS and YFSETQ. V lost 9 bases and J lost 2, with 16 bases in between. The CDR3 DNA follows: TGCGCCACAAACTCAGGCGTTCTCACAGATACGCAGTATTTT. This translates into CATNSGVLTDTQYF. Looking up the rest from reference TRBV5-1 and TRBJ2-3 gives the full variable domain: KAGVTQTPRYLIKTRGQQVTLSCSPISGHRSVSWYQQTPGQGLQFLFEYFSETQRNKGNFPGRFSGRQFSNSRSEMNVSTLELGDSALYLCATNSGVLTDTQYFGPGTRLTVL.

The chain combines TRBV5-1 with TRBJ2-1, with a tentative D call TRBD2 (7 bases). The germline V gene encodes CDR1 SGHRS and CDR2 YFSETQ. This CDR3 region has 14 residues. V lost 2 bases and J lost 4, with 10 bases in between. CDR3 protein: CASSFGGPYNEQFF. CDR3 bases: TGCGCCAGCAGCTTCGGGGGGCCGTACAATGAGCAGTTCTTC. Variable domain in full (rest from reference TRBV5-1 and TRBJ2-1): KAGVTQTPRYLIKTRGQQVTLSCSPISGHRSVSWYQQTPGQGLQFLFEYFSETQRNKGNFPGRFSGRQFSNSRSEMNVSTLELGDSALYLCASSFGGPYNEQFFGPGTRLTVL.

V and J are TRBV20-1 and TRBJ1-4, with unresolved D. This CDR3 contains 11 residues. Trimming stripped 4 bases from V and 5 bases from J, with 5 bases between. Germline values: CDR1 DFQATT, CDR2 SNEGSKA (reference sequence). CDR3 in amino acids: CSANPNEKLFF. CDR3 DNA: TGCAGTGCTAACCCGAATGAAAAACTGTTTTTT.

The chain combines TRBV18 with TRBJ1-1; D is unclear. V shed 2 bases and J shed 4 bases, with 8 bases lying between them. Germline V gene lookup returns CDR1 KGHSH and CDR2 LQKENI. CDR3 size: 13 residues. CDR3 in DNA: TGTGCCAGCTCACCAGGGAGAAGCACTGAAGCTTTCTTT. It specifies CASSPGRSTEAFF.